Below, 27 T cell receptor beta chains from the same sample are listed, as sequenced in a study of persistence of HIV-infected CD4 T cells. The antigens these receptors bind are not known. Cells were stimulated with CMV-infected fibroblast lysates at about 9.4 ug/mL. Responding CD4+ T cells were sorted by upregulation of both CD40 ligand and CD69. Sequencing used immunoSEQ version 4 in survey mode. Here immunoSEQ multiplex PCR was the method, and the copy in TCRdb shows in-frame clones only, minus some. The sample yields about 7,500 clones, approximately 60% seen once. The specimen comprised CD4+ T cells sorted from PBMCs after 18-hour stimulation, sampled from a patient who received antiretroviral therapy. The receptors derive from an adult man with HIV who was CMV-seropositive.

The CDR3, as DNA: TGTGCCTGGAAGAACAGTTATAATTCACCCCTCCACTTT. Translated: CAWKNSYNSPLHF. J is TRBJ1-6 and V is TRBV30; D call uncertain. Between the trimmed V and J ends, which lost 4 bases and 4 bases, there was a span of 8 bases. Germline values: CDR1 GTSNPN, CDR2 SVGIG (reference sequence). This CDR3 has 13 amino acids.

This chain links TRBV19 with TRBJ1-4; TRBD1 matches at 10 bases. The germline gives CDR1 LNHDA, CDR2 SQIVND (reference sequence). V lost 5 bases and J lost 8; bases outside the gene matches: 8. The length of the CDR3 is 15 residues. The CDR3 sequence: CASSSIGQGEEKLFF. In nucleotides, the CDR3 is TGTGCCAGTAGTTCAATCGGACAGGGGGAAGAAAAACTGTTTTTT.

The chain employs TRBV6-5 and TRBJ2-3; TRBD2 aligns across 13 bases. CDR3 length equals 16 residues. The germline CDR1 and CDR2 sequences are MNHEY and SVGAGI. The trim removed 4 bases at V and 3 bases at J, leaving 4 bases unmatched. In nucleotides, the CDR3 is TGTGCCAGCAGTTTGTGGACTAGCGGGGGTACAGATACGCAGTATTTT. It encodes CASSLWTSGGTDTQYF.

This clone was counted only a few times. This specimen includes other DNA sequences encoding the same CDR3. CDR3 sequence reads: CASSIGEGTEAFF. In DNA form, the CDR3 reads TGTGCCAGTAGTATTGGGGAGGGGACTGAAGCTTTCTTT. This chain joins TRBV19 and TRBJ1-1; D is perhaps TRBD1 (5 bases). CDR3 size: 13 residues. Trimming took 3 bases from V and 5 from J, leaving 10 bases between them. CDR1 is LNHDA, CDR2 SQIVND, per germline (reference sequence).

The gene calls are TRBV29-1 and TRBJ1-4; the D gene is possibly TRBD1 (5 bases). The V end lost 8 bases, the J end lost 6 bases, and 16 bases lay between the germline ends. CDR1 is SQVTM and CDR2 is ANQGSEA in the germline V gene. There are 13 residues in the CDR3. The CDR3 protein is CSSTGGDDEKLFF. CDR3 in DNA: TGCAGCTCGACCGGGGGGGACGATGAAAAACTGTTTTTT.

Only a few counts were recorded for this clone. This chain connects TRBV5-1 to TRBJ2-1; 8 nucleotides align to TRBD2. After removal of 0 bases from V and 3 bases from J, the junction contained 2 bases not matched to a gene. Germline V gene sequence: CDR1 SGHRS, CDR2 YFSETQ. The CDR3 length is 15 residues. Here the CDR3 reads CASSLGAGGYNEQFF. CDR3 nucleotide sequence: TGCGCCAGCAGCTTGGGTGCGGGAGGCTACAATGAGCAGTTCTTC. Based on the CDR3 plus reference TRBV5-1 and TRBJ2-1, the full variable domain is KAGVTQTPRYLIKTRGQQVTLSCSPISGHRSVSWYQQTPGQGLQFLFEYFSETQRNKGNFPGRFSGRQFSNSRSEMNVSTLELGDSALYLCASSLGAGGYNEQFFGPGTRLTVL.

The chain joins TRBV19 to TRBJ2-3; TRBD1 matches 7 bases. Germline V CDR1 and CDR2: LNHDA, SQIVND (reference sequence). CDR3 size: 14 residues. Germline trimming cut 5 bases from V and 0 bases from J; bases unmatched to any gene: 2. The CDR3: CASSRDRSTDTQYF. The CDR3 DNA is TGTGCCAGTAGTCGGGACAGAAGCACAGATACGCAGTATTTT.

Within the sample, this clone is medium-sized (0.01 to 0.1%). The chain joins TRBV2 to TRBJ1-4; D is undetermined. V was pared by 5 bases and J by 3 bases, with 7 bases between. CDR3 length equals 13 residues. The germline V gene encodes CDR1 SNHLY and CDR2 FYNNEI. The CDR3 loop is CASSYRANEKLFF. CDR3 coding DNA: TGTGCCAGCAGTTATAGGGCTAATGAAAAACTGTTTTTT.

This clone was seen a few times. This rearrangement joins TRBV6-5 to TRBJ2-7; D unresolved. V was trimmed by 2 bases and J by 4 bases, leaving 6 bases between them. Germline V gives CDR1 MNHEY, CDR2 SVGAGI. This CDR3 comprises 12 residues. The CDR3 protein is CASSYMGYEQYF. CDR3 sequence (DNA): TGTGCCAGCAGTTACATGGGTTACGAGCAGTACTTC.

The V call is TRBV6-6, the J call TRBJ1-1, with unresolved D. The CDR3 is made up of 13 amino acids. The ends were cut back, 6 bases at V and 1 base at J, with 9 bases in the middle. The germline CDR1 and CDR2 sequences are MNHNY and SVGAGI (reference sequence). This chain's CDR3 is CASSAGRNTEAFF. As DNA, the CDR3 is TGTGCCAGCAGCGCTGGCCGGAACACTGAAGCTTTCTTT.

The chain couples TRBV19 to TRBJ2-3; TRBD2 matches 7 bases. The germline CDR1 and CDR2 sequences are LNHDA and SQIVND (reference sequence). The length of the CDR3 is 13 residues. Unmatched junction bases numbered 5, after V lost 8 bases and J lost 3 bases. In DNA, the CDR3 is TGTGCCAGTGGGGCCGGGGGGACAGATACGCAGTATTTT. Its translation is CASGAGGTDTQYF.

By share, this clone counts as medium-sized. V gene TRBV19 combines with J gene TRBJ2-5; weak D call: TRBD2 (6 bases). Germline V CDR1 and CDR2: LNHDA, SQIVND (reference sequence). Trimming pared 0 bases from V and 5 bases from J, leaving 10 bases between. The CDR3 spans 14 residues. CDR3 residues: CASSIDHRGETQYF. For the CDR3, the DNA is TGTGCCAGTAGTATAGACCACCGGGGGGAGACCCAGTACTTC.

This clone ranks as large. The CDR3 loop reads CASSIKGQNTGELFF. The DNA for the CDR3 is TGTGCCAGTAGTATTAAAGGACAGAACACCGGGGAGCTGTTTTTT. The chain employs TRBV19 and TRBJ2-2; the D gene is possibly TRBD1 (5 bases). Germline values: CDR1 LNHDA, CDR2 SQIVND (reference sequence). CDR3 size: 15 residues. The V end lost 3 bases, the J end lost 1 base, and 9 bases lay between the germline ends.

The chain joins TRBV7-2 to TRBJ2-3; D ambiguous. This CDR3 has 16 amino acids. The V end was cut by 6 bases, the J end by 3 bases, with 19 bases between. Germline lookup yields CDR1 SGHTA and CDR2 FQGNSA. CDR3 bases: TGTGCCAGCAGGACGAACGGCCGGGTAAAAACAGATACGCAGTATTTT. Amino acid sequence: CASRTNGRVKTDTQYF.

The chain combines TRBV7-9 with TRBJ1-3, with D possibly TRBD1 on 6 matching bases. Trimming removed 2 bases from V and 1 base from J, with 15 bases in between. The CDR3 is 17 residues long. CDR1 is SEHNR, CDR2 FQNEAQ, per germline (reference sequence). The CDR3 sequence: CASSLSGAGASGNTIYF. CDR3 sequence (DNA): TGTGCCAGCAGCTTATCAGGGGCTGGTGCGTCTGGAAACACCATATATTTT.

This clone was seen a single time. V usage is TRBV5-5 and J usage is TRBJ2-2, with 10 positions matching TRBD1. V was clipped by 3 bases and J by 3 bases; unmatched bases: 5. The CDR3 sequence is 16 residues long. Germline CDR1 is SGHKS and CDR2 is YYEKEE (reference sequence). CDR3 protein: CASSSDRGQDTGELFF. As DNA, the CDR3 is TGTGCCAGCAGCTCCGACAGGGGGCAAGACACCGGGGAGCTGTTTTTT.

The rearrangement joins TRBV7-8 to TRBJ1-5; D unclear. With 4 bases removed from V and 2 bases from J, the gap between germline ends came to 12 bases. The CDR3 covers 15 residues. Per the germline V gene, CDR1 is SGHVS and CDR2 is FQNEAQ. The CDR3 here is CASSSIGPGNQPQHF. The DNA for the CDR3 is TGTGCCAGCAGCTCTATAGGTCCGGGCAATCAGCCCCAGCATTTT.

V gene TRBV9 combines with J gene TRBJ1-4, with D unresolved. V lost 3 bases and J 8 bases, leaving 17 bases between the germline ends. The V gene's germline CDR1 is SGDLS and CDR2 YYNGEE. The CDR3 spans 15 residues. The CDR3 is CASSELPGVGEKLFF. Written as DNA, the CDR3 is TGTGCCAGCAGCGAGCTCCCAGGAGTAGGGGAAAAACTGTTTTTT.

The chain couples TRBV19 to TRBJ1-1; a weak D match, TRBD1 (5 bases). CDR1 is LNHDA, CDR2 SQIVND, per germline (reference sequence). Trimming removed 4 bases at V and 1 base at J, with 7 bases between. The CDR3 has 13 residues. The CDR3 is CASSTGGNTEAFF. CDR3 nucleotides: TGTGCCAGTAGTACGGGGGGGAACACTGAAGCTTTCTTT.

The rearrangement joins TRBV6-5 to TRBJ2-7; D unresolved. This CDR3 comprises 14 residues. CDR1 is MNHEY, CDR2 SVGAGI, per germline. The germline V and J ends were trimmed by 5 bases and 1 base, with 12 bases remaining between them. This chain's CDR3 is CASSPRLTSYEQYF. In DNA form, the CDR3 reads TGTGCCAGCAGTCCCCGTCTTACATCCTACGAGCAGTACTTC.

This rearrangement joins TRBV15 to TRBJ2-5; D remains unclear. In germline, CDR1 is LNHNV, CDR2 YYDKDF (reference sequence). The V end was cut by 5 bases, the J end by 5 bases, with 12 bases between. This CDR3 spans 13 amino acids. CDR3 bases: TGTGCCACCAGCGGCCGGGCGAGGGAGACCCAGTACTTC. It specifies CATSGRARETQYF. Full variable domain (outside the CDR3, taken from reference TRBV15 and TRBJ2-5): DAMVIQNPRYQVTQFGKPVTLSCSQTLNHNVMYWYQQKSSQAPKLLFHYYDKDFNNEADTPDNFQSRRPNTSFCFLDIRSPGLGDTAMYLCATSGRARETQYFGPGTRLLVL.

The sample holds a few counts of this clone. The chain links TRBV6-6 to TRBJ1-3; D gene unclear. V shed 5 bases and J shed 0 bases, with 14 bases lying between them. Germline CDR1 MNHNY, CDR2 SVGAGI (reference sequence). The CDR3 contains 16 residues. The CDR3 DNA reads as TGTGCCAGCAGTCCTGGTGACAAGGTCTCTGGAAACACCATATATTTT. Translating it yields CASSPGDKVSGNTIYF.

CDR3 sequence reads: CASSETGWQVKLFF. In nucleotides, the CDR3 is TGTGCCAGCAGTGAGACAGGGTGGCAGGTAAAACTGTTTTTT. The genes are TRBV6-1 and TRBJ1-4, with 7 bases identical to TRBD1. V was clipped by 3 bases and J by 10 bases; unmatched bases: 8. The V gene's germline CDR1 is MNHNS and CDR2 SASEGT. The CDR3 contains 14 residues.

The V call is TRBV7-2, the J call TRBJ2-1; D gene unclear. The CDR3 has 15 residues. Trimming removed 2 bases at V and 1 base at J, with 9 bases between. From germline, CDR1 is SGHTA and CDR2 FQGNSA. For the CDR3, the DNA is TGTGCCAGCAGCTTACGAACGGAATCCTACAATGAGCAGTTCTTC. Encoded protein: CASSLRTESYNEQFF. The full variable domain, in which reference TRBV7-2 and TRBJ2-1 provide the parts outside the CDR3, is GAGVSQSPSNKVTEKGKDVELRCDPISGHTALYWYRQSLGQGLEFLIYFQGNSAPDKSGLPSDRFSAERTGGSVSTLTIQRTQQEDSAVYLCASSLRTESYNEQFFGPGTRLTVL.

This clone showed up just once. This chain uses TRBV19 with TRBJ1-1; TRBD1 aligns across 8 bases. The V and J ends lost 3 bases and 2 bases, in that order; junction bases with no gene match: 14. Germline lookup yields CDR1 LNHDA and CDR2 SQIVND (reference sequence). The CDR3 covers 18 residues. The CDR3: CASSIPSDRGIPNTEAFF. CDR3 sequence (DNA): TGTGCCAGTAGTATCCCCTCCGACAGGGGAATCCCTAACACTGAAGCTTTCTTT. Drawing the rest from reference TRBV19 and TRBJ1-1, the complete variable domain is DGGITQSPKYLFRKEGQNVTLSCEQNLNHDAMYWYRQDPGQGLRLIYYSQIVNDFQKGDIAEGYSVSREKKESFPLTVTSAQKNPTAFYLCASSIPSDRGIPNTEAFFGQGTRLTVV.

The chain recombines TRBV24-1 with TRBJ2-1, with D possibly matching TRBD2 (6 bases). Trimming took 0 bases from V and 14 from J, leaving 13 bases between them. The germline gives CDR1 KGHDR, CDR2 SFDVKD. This CDR3 spans 13 amino acids. CDR3 DNA: TGTGCCACCAGTGATTTGAGTAACGGGGGAAAGTTCTTC. It encodes CATSDLSNGGKFF.

The table lists this clone with a few counts. V is TRBV10-3 and J is TRBJ1-3; the D is unclear. The length of the CDR3 is 14 residues. Germline V gene lookup returns CDR1 ENHRY and CDR2 SYGVKD. Trimming removed 3 bases from V and 0 bases from J, with 6 bases in between. The CDR3 sequence: CAISDSRSGNTIYF. In nucleotides, the CDR3 is TGTGCCATCAGTGACAGTCGCTCTGGAAACACCATATATTTT.